Shown below are 15 T cell receptor beta chains from a single sample sequenced in a study of cytomegalovirus exposure and HLA in healthy donors. The PCR had 60 Vbeta and 13 Jbeta primers. Profiled with immunoSEQ multiplex PCR; TCRdb holds only in-frame clones, not every one. The profile covers tens of thousands of clones, with around 81% appearing a single time and 0.5% to 0.65% taken by the ten largest. The sample was PBMCs. The receptors were gathered from a man between 25 and 39 years old in good health and CMV-seronegative.

The chain recombines TRBV5-5 with TRBJ1-5, with D unresolved. The V end was cut by 0 bases, the J end by 1 base, with 8 bases between. Germline values: CDR1 SGHKS, CDR2 YYEKEE (reference sequence). The CDR3 spans 15 residues. The CDR3 protein is CASSLGSISNQPQHF. DNA for the CDR3: TGTGCCAGCAGCTTGGGGAGTATAAGCAATCAGCCCCAGCATTTT.

This chain connects TRBV5-3 to TRBJ2-2; TRBD1 matches at 9 bases. TRBV5-3 belongs to the ORF category, with a function that is uncertain. The CDR3 is made up of 15 amino acids. V dropped 0 bases and J dropped 5; count of bases not matched to a gene: 2. CDR3 protein: CARSLVQGATGELFF. CDR3 in DNA: TGTGCCAGAAGCTTGGTACAGGGGGCGACCGGGGAGCTGTTTTTT.

This clone was picked up one time. V usage is TRBV5-1 and J usage is TRBJ2-7, with D perhaps TRBD1 (6 bases). V dropped 4 bases and J dropped 7 bases, with 24 bases sitting between them. There are 16 residues in the CDR3. Germline V CDR1 and CDR2: SGHRS, YFSETQ. The CDR3 is CASSRQKTDTGYEQYV. The CDR3 DNA reads TGCGCCAGCAGCCGCCAAAAAACCGACACAGGGTATGAGCAGTACGTC.

J is TRBJ2-1 and V is TRBV6-1, with 7 bases lining up with TRBD1. Germline V gene data show CDR1 as MNHNS and CDR2 as SASEGT. After removal of 6 bases from V and 3 bases from J, the junction contained 5 bases not matched to a gene. This CDR3 comprises 14 residues. Here the CDR3 DNA reads TGTGCCAGCAGCCTGACAGGGATCTACAATGAGCAGTTCTTC. This translates into CASSLTGIYNEQFF.

The chain carries TRBV6-6 and TRBJ2-1, with 7 bases that match TRBD1. V lost 7 bases to trimming and J lost 4 bases; unmatched junction nucleotides: 4. Germline assignment: CDR1 MNHNY and CDR2 SVGAGI (reference sequence). The CDR3 length is 13 residues. In DNA, the CDR3 is TGTGCCAGCACCAGGGACAGTTACAATGAGCAGTTCTTC. Translating gives CASTRDSYNEQFF.

This chain links TRBV4-3 with TRBJ2-4; D ambiguous. Germline V gives CDR1 LGHNA, CDR2 YSLEER. V was trimmed by 0 bases and J by 1 base, leaving 10 bases between them. This CDR3 spans 16 amino acids. This chain's CDR3 is CASSQESNGAKNIQYF. The CDR3 nucleotides read TGCGCCAGCAGCCAAGAATCAAACGGGGCCAAAAACATTCAGTACTTC.

This sequence joins TRBV7-9 and TRBJ2-5; 7 bases match TRBD1. V trimming: 5 bases; J trimming: 6 bases; junction bases outside the gene matches: 6. There are 13 residues in the CDR3. The germline V gene encodes CDR1 SEHNR and CDR2 FQNEAQ (reference sequence). In DNA form, the CDR3 reads TGTGCCAGCAGCGCCGGGACAGTACAGACCCAGTACTTC. Residues: CASSAGTVQTQYF.

V gene TRBV7-8 combines with J gene TRBJ1-2; TRBD1 might be the D (5 bases). The CDR3 length is 18 residues. The V end lost 1 base, the J end lost 1 base, and 19 bases lay between the germline ends. Germline CDR1 and CDR2: SGHVS and FQNEAQ. CDR3 protein: CASSLVRDSLSINYGYTF. The CDR3, as DNA: TGTGCCAGCAGCTTAGTTCGAGACAGCTTATCTATTAACTATGGCTACACCTTC.

The chain employs TRBV5-7 and TRBJ2-5; TRBD2 aligns across 7 bases. TRBV5-7 is classed as an ORF, of uncertain function. The trim removed 4 bases at V and 4 bases at J, leaving 13 bases unmatched. The CDR3 runs 16 residues. This CDR3 reads CASSPPCGSFRETQYF. The CDR3 DNA sequence: TGTGCCAGCAGCCCTCCCTGCGGGAGTTTCCGAGAGACCCAGTACTTC.

This chain joins TRBV5-1 and TRBJ2-1; D perhaps matches TRBD1 (5 bases). The CDR3 sequence is 16 residues long. V was shortened by 0 bases and J by 2 bases, with 12 bases between the two germline ends. Germline lookup yields CDR1 SGHRS and CDR2 YFSETQ. In DNA form, the CDR3 reads TGCGCCAGCAGCTTGGCCTCAGGGCCTACCTACAATGAGCAGTTCTTC. Translation: CASSLASGPTYNEQFF.

V and J are TRBV7-3 and TRBJ2-3, with TRBD2 identical over 10 bases. V dropped 5 bases and J dropped 1; count of bases not matched to a gene: 6. The germline V gene has CDR1 SGHTA and CDR2 FQGTGA. CDR3 length: 16 amino acids. The CDR3 protein is CASSKNGLAGTDTQYF. The CDR3 DNA follows: TGTGCCAGCAGCAAGAACGGACTAGCGGGCACAGATACGCAGTATTTT. Full variable domain (missing parts from reference TRBV7-3 and TRBJ2-3): GAGVSQTPSNKVTEKGKYVELRCDPISGHTALYWYRQSLGQGPEFLIYFQGTGAADDSGLPNDRFFAVRPEGSVSTLKIQRTERGDSAVYLCASSKNGLAGTDTQYFGPGTRLTVL.

This chain joins TRBV28 and TRBJ2-5; a possible D gene is TRBD2 (7 bases). CDR1 and CDR2 (germline): MDHEN, SYDVKM. The length of the CDR3 is 20 residues. The V and J ends lost 1 base and 4 bases respectively, with 28 bases between them. In nucleotides, the CDR3 is TGTGCCAGCAGTTTATTTCGTGGGGGGGGCCGAGCGGGAAGTAGAGAGACCCAGTACTTC. It translates to CASSLFRGGGRAGSRETQYF.

The chain recombines TRBV6-6 with TRBJ2-3; 10 bases are shared with TRBD1. CDR3 length: 14 residues. The V gene end was trimmed by 8 bases and the J gene end by 4 bases; junction bases not matched to a gene: 6. Germline CDR1 and CDR2: MNHNY and SVGAGI (reference sequence). In nucleotides, the CDR3 is TGTGCCAGCGCGACAGGGGGCTTCTCAGATACGCAGTATTTT. It specifies CASATGGFSDTQYF.

J is TRBJ1-2 and V is TRBV4-3; TRBD1 matches 7 bases. V gave up 2 bases and J gave up 5 bases; unmatched junction bases: 8. Germline CDR1 LGHNA, CDR2 YSLEER. The CDR3 has 15 residues. CDR3 coding DNA: TGCGCCAGCAGCCAAAACAGGGGAATTGGGTATGGCTACACCTTC. Protein sequence: CASSQNRGIGYGYTF.

The J gene is TRBJ2-3, the V gene TRBV25-1; 10 bases agree with TRBD2. Trimming removed 1 base from V and 11 bases from J; junction bases left unmatched: 12. Germline assignment: CDR1 MGHDK and CDR2 SYGVNS. The CDR3 loop spans 16 amino acids. The CDR3 reads CASSESTSGVKRGQYF. As DNA, the CDR3 is TGTGCCAGCAGTGAATCAACTAGCGGGGTCAAAAGGGGGCAGTATTTT.